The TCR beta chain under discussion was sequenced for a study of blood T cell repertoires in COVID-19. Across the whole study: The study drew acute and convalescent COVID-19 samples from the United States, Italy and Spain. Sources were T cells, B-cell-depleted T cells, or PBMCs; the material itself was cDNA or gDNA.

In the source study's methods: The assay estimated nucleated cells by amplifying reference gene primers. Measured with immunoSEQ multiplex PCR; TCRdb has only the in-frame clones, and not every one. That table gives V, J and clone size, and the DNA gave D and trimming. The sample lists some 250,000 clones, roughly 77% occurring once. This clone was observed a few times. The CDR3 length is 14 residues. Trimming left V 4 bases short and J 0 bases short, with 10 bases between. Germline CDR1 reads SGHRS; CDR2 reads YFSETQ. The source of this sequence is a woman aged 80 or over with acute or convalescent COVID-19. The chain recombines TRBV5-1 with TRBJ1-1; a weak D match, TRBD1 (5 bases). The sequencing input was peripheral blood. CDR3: CASSATTVNTEAFF. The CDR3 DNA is TGCGCCAGCAGCGCCACGACAGTGAACACTGAAGCTTTCTTT.